This TCR beta chain stems from a study of PD-L1 blockade in urothelial cancer. Study context: Patients with male sex and bladder-origin urothelial cancer accounted for about 85% of the roughly 30 enrolled.

Time point specified: pretreatment peripheral blood. Disease in patients was locally advanced or metastatic urothelial carcinoma. TCRdb's table, derived via immunoSEQ multiplex PCR, lists solely in-frame clones and lacks some. The data hold some 40,000 clones, with around four fifths observed a single time. Germline CDR1 reads SGHRS; CDR2 reads YFSETQ. CDR3 length equals 15 residues. V was shortened by 0 bases and J by 7 bases, with 14 bases between the two germline ends. The receptor was derived from an elderly man with urothelial cancer. This rearrangement joins TRBV5-1 to TRBJ2-1; tentative D call: TRBD1 (5 bases). This sample comprised PBMCs, obtained around atezolizumab (anti-PD-L1) treatment. CDR3 bases: TGCGCCAGCAGCTTGGAGGCAGGGTTTGATAATGAGCAGTTCTTC. Protein product: CASSLEAGFDNEQFF.